Included here is one T cell receptor (beta chain) sequence, with context. Sequencing used immunoSEQ multiplex PCR; TCRdb keeps in-frame clones, though not all of them. The table records approximately 19,000 clones, 86% of them present only once. These data come from a study of T cell clonotyping in hematopoietic cell transplantation. Time point described: recipient sample about 28 days before transplant, after cytoreduction. The sample was peripheral blood mononuclear cells, taken before stem cell transplant. The receptor was isolated from a man aged 50-60 years with acute myeloid leukemia. Some clones in this sample may be carry-over from other donors' samples.

CDR3 sequence (DNA): TGCGCCAGCAGCTTGGACAGGAGAGATACGCAGTATTTT. Its protein product is CASSLDRRDTQYF. V and J are TRBV5-1 and TRBJ2-3, with D possibly matching TRBD1 (5 bases). Trimming took 0 bases from V and 5 from J, leaving 7 bases between them. Germline CDR1 reads SGHRS; CDR2 reads YFSETQ. The CDR3 is 13 residues long. Using reference TRBV5-1 and TRBJ2-3 for the parts outside the CDR3, the full variable domain is KAGVTQTPRYLIKTRGQQVTLSCSPISGHRSVSWYQQTPGQGLQFLFEYFSETQRNKGNFPGRFSGRQFSNSRSEMNVSTLELGDSALYLCASSLDRRDTQYFGPGTRLTVL.